Presented here are 26 T cell receptor beta chains from one specimen sequenced in a study of CD8 T cells in ankylosing spondylitis. TCRdb fed the 5' RACE reads into MiXCR, producing one record per CDR3 protein. In the table there are approximately 300,000 distinct CDR3 sequences, 20% of which are singletons. The sequenced material came from blood, either unsorted or a sorted T cell fraction (not recorded which). These receptors all come from a male donor with ankylosing spondylitis or in good health (not recorded which).

This clonotype was recorded at least ten times. This CDR3 reads CASSLAGGPETQYF. CDR3 DNA: TGTGCCAGCAGTTTAGCGGGGGGGCCGGAGACCCAGTACTTC. V gene TRBV12-3 or TRBV12-4 combines with J gene TRBJ2-5; D is possibly TRBD2 (7 bases). V was pared by 0 bases and J by 5 bases, with 10 bases between. The CDR3 extends over 14 amino acids.

This clonotype was recorded a few times. The chain recombines TRBV24-1 with TRBJ2-3; TRBD2 agrees at 14 bases. Looked up from germline, CDR1 is KGHDR and CDR2 is SFDVKD. V lost 3 bases, J lost 5 bases, and 6 bases stayed unmatched. The CDR3 totals 17 residues. The CDR3 nucleotides are TGTGCCACCAGTGATCTCGGACTAGCGGGAGGAGGAGATACGCAGTATTTT. Translated: CATSDLGLAGGGDTQYF.

This chain joins TRBV7-8 and TRBJ1-5; D not certain. Trimming took off 4 bases at V and 1 base at J, with 5 bases between the two ends. The CDR3 contains 13 residues. Germline V gene lookup returns CDR1 SGHVS and CDR2 FQNEAQ. In nucleotides, the CDR3 is TGTGCCAGCAGCTCAGCGAGCAATCAGCCCCAGCATTTT. The encoded protein is CASSSASNQPQHF.

This clonotype has a count of ten or more. V gene TRBV11-2 combines with J gene TRBJ2-1, with TRBD2 matching 9 bases. The CDR3 is made up of 12 amino acids. J was trimmed by 10 bases and V by 5 bases; bases with no gene match: 3. Looked up from germline, CDR1 is SGHAT and CDR2 is FQNNGV. The CDR3 sequence is CASSTSGPEQFF. DNA of the CDR3: TGTGCCAGCAGCACTAGCGGGCCAGAGCAGTTCTTC.

Details on this clonotype: Given a much more abundant clone one base away, this may be a read error. This CDR3 is CARSAGTGDYNEQFF. The DNA for the CDR3 is TGTGCCAGGAGCGCCGGGACAGGGGACTACAATGAGCAGTTCTTC. This rearrangement joins TRBV21-1 to TRBJ2-1; the table's D gene call, TRBD1, was not cross checked with the DNA. TRBV21-1 is a pseudogene locus. This CDR3 contains 15 residues.

The sample holds many counts of this clonotype. V is TRBV7-8 and J is TRBJ1-6; TRBD1 matches 7 bases. The trim removed 4 bases at V and 6 bases at J, leaving 6 bases unmatched. The CDR3 extends over 15 amino acids. In germline, CDR1 is SGHVS, CDR2 FQNEAQ. Here the CDR3 reads CASSYSGTANSPLHF. DNA for the CDR3: TGTGCCAGCAGCTATTCCGGGACAGCTAATTCACCCCTCCACTTT. The complete variable domain, with remaining parts taken from reference TRBV7-8 and TRBJ1-6, reads GAGVSQSPRYKVAKRGQDVALRCDPISGHVSLFWYQQALGQGPEFLTYFQNEAQLDKSGLPSDRFFAERPEGSVSTLKIQRTQQEDSAVYLCASSYSGTANSPLHFGNGTRLTVT.

This clonotype was seen a handful of times. This chain links TRBV3-1 with TRBJ1-5; 10 bases map to TRBD1. Germline lookup yields CDR1 LGHDT and CDR2 YNNKEL (reference sequence). The CDR3 spans 14 residues. V lost 3 bases, J lost 6 bases, and 2 bases stayed unmatched. CDR3 coding DNA: TGTGCCAGCAGCCAGACAGGGGGCGCTCAGCCCCAGCATTTT. As protein: CASSQTGGAQPQHF.

This clonotype was recorded a few times. The chain is built from TRBV15 and TRBJ2-1, with 12 bases matching TRBD2. This CDR3 has 18 amino acids. Germline-derived CDR1 and CDR2 are LNHNV and YYDKDF (reference sequence). V dropped 0 bases and J dropped 8; count of bases not matched to a gene: 11. CDR3 loop: CATSRDALLAGGRYEQFF. The CDR3 nucleotides read TGTGCCACCAGCAGAGATGCCCTACTAGCGGGGGGTCGTTATGAGCAGTTCTTC.

As regards this clonotype: A read error may produce the germline difference seen at one junction end. V is TRBV2 and J is TRBJ2-5; 11 bases fit TRBD2. CDR3 size: 14 residues. Germline V CDR1 and CDR2: SNHLY, FYNNEI. The CDR3 here is CASRRGTSGGASNF. In DNA, the CDR3 is TGTGCCAGCAGGAGGGGGACTAGCGGTGGTGCTTCGAACTTC. Combining the CDR3 with reference TRBV2 and TRBJ2-5 gives the whole variable domain EPEVTQTPSHQVTQMGQEVILRCVPISNHLYFYWYRQILGQKVEFLVSFYNNEISEKSEIFDDQFSVERPDGSNFTLKIRSTKLEDSAMYFCASRRGTSGGASNFGPGTRLLVL.

The table lists this clonotype with a few counts. The rearrangement joins TRBV12-3 or TRBV12-4 to TRBJ2-2; TRBD2 agrees at 12 bases. CDR3 length: 17 residues. V lost 4 bases to trimming and J lost 7 bases; unmatched junction nucleotides: 10. CDR3 amino acids: CASSSRLAGAAGGELFF. CDR3 DNA sequence: TGTGCCAGCAGTTCCAGACTAGCGGGGGCCGCCGGCGGGGAGCTGTTTTTT.

This clonotype has a count of ten or more. This sequence joins TRBV5-6 and TRBJ2-7, with 8 bases lining up with TRBD1. Germline V gives CDR1 SGHDT, CDR2 YYEEEE. With 4 bases clipped from V and 0 bases from J, the junction kept 6 bases outside the gene matches. This CDR3 is 15 amino acids long. The CDR3 loop reads CASSIGTGYSYEQYV. The CDR3 DNA reads TGTGCCAGCAGCATCGGGACAGGATACTCCTACGAGCAGTACGTC.

The gene calls are TRBV9 and TRBJ2-1; 15 nucleotides match TRBD2. CDR3 length equals 17 residues. The V gene end was trimmed by 3 bases and the J gene end by 6 bases; junction bases not matched to a gene: 7. Germline V lookup: CDR1 SGDLS, CDR2 YYNGEE. The CDR3 nucleotides read TGTGCCAGCAGCGCAGGACTAGCGGGAGGGCCGCTCAATGAGCAGTTCTTC. Its translation is CASSAGLAGGPLNEQFF.

This clonotype occurred a few times. The rearrangement joins TRBV6-5 to TRBJ2-1, with D uncertain. The CDR3 extends over 12 amino acids. CDR1 and CDR2 (germline): MNHEY, SVGAGI. V dropped 11 bases and J dropped 4 bases, with 12 bases sitting between them. The CDR3 spells CAAVSRYNEQFF. DNA of the CDR3: TGTGCCGCAGTTAGCAGATACAATGAGCAGTTCTTC.

The V and J genes are TRBV18 and TRBJ2-3; D not resolved. Trimming shortened V by 8 bases and J by 8 bases, and 17 bases separated the two germline ends. This CDR3 is built from 13 residues. Germline V gene sequence: CDR1 KGHSH, CDR2 LQKENI. In nucleotides, the CDR3 is TGTGCCAGCCCCACGAAAGCTGGTGGTACGCAGTATTTT. As protein: CASPTKAGGTQYF. Looking up the rest from reference TRBV18 and TRBJ2-3 gives the full variable domain: NAGVMQNPRHLVRRRGQEARLRCSPMKGHSHVYWYRQLPEEGLKFMVYLQKENIIDESGMPKERFSAEFPKEGPSILRIQQVVRGDSAAYFCASPTKAGGTQYFGPGTRLTVL.

This clonotype is medium-sized by share. The chain is built from TRBV5-1 and TRBJ2-1; TRBD1 matches at 8 bases. V lost 3 bases to trimming and J lost 7 bases; unmatched junction nucleotides: 12. The germline V gene has CDR1 SGHRS and CDR2 YFSETQ. This CDR3 comprises 16 residues. The CDR3 DNA follows: TGCGCCAGCAGCTACCGACAGGGGATTAGAGGAAATGAGCAGTTCTTC. Protein: CASSYRQGIRGNEQFF. The full variable domain, with the rest looked up from reference TRBV5-1 and TRBJ2-1, is KAGVTQTPRYLIKTRGQQVTLSCSPISGHRSVSWYQQTPGQGLQFLFEYFSETQRNKGNFPGRFSGRQFSNSRSEMNVSTLELGDSALYLCASSYRQGIRGNEQFFGPGTRLTVL.

A few counts support this clonotype. The chain has TRBV27 and TRBJ1-1, with TRBD1 matching 8 bases. Germline lookup yields CDR1 MNHEY and CDR2 SMNVEV (reference sequence). V gave up 6 bases and J gave up 8 bases; unmatched junction bases: 11. This CDR3 spans 14 amino acids. CDR3 region: CASSSRQGRGEAFF. DNA of the CDR3: TGTGCCAGCAGCTCAAGACAGGGGCGAGGGGAAGCTTTCTTT.

This sequence joins TRBV27 and TRBJ2-5; 8 bases agree with TRBD2. CDR3 length equals 16 residues. V dropped 3 bases and J dropped 7; count of bases not matched to a gene: 13. Germline loops: CDR1 MNHEY, CDR2 SMNVEV (reference sequence). Here the CDR3 DNA reads TGTGCCAGCAGTTTTGACGGGAGGGAAGGGGGGGGGACCCAGTACTTC. Translating gives CASSFDGREGGGTQYF.

The chain carries TRBV6-5 and TRBJ1-3; maybe TRBD1 (5 bases). CDR1 is MNHEY and CDR2 is SVGAGI in the germline V gene. The CDR3 contains 15 residues. The ends were cut back, 2 bases at V and 4 bases at J, with 12 bases in the middle. This chain's CDR3 is CASSYPIGGGNTIYF. In nucleotides, the CDR3 is TGTGCCAGCAGTTACCCCATCGGGGGGGGAAACACCATATATTTT.

This clonotype was seen ten or more times. The chain employs TRBV11-2 and TRBJ2-3, with D tentatively TRBD2 (6 bases). V was cut by 2 bases and J by 6 bases, with 12 bases left in between. Germline lookup yields CDR1 SGHAT and CDR2 FQNNGV. CDR3 length equals 14 residues. DNA of the CDR3: TGTGCCAGCAGCTTAACCGGGAGTAGGGATACGCAGTATTTT. Amino acids: CASSLTGSRDTQYF.

This clonotype was seen more than once but under ten times. The rearrangement joins TRBV6-1 to TRBJ2-5, with D perhaps TRBD1 (6 bases). V lost 4 bases and J lost 2, with 14 bases in between. The CDR3 loop spans 15 amino acids. Germline assignment: CDR1 MNHNS and CDR2 SASEGT. The CDR3 is CASSGRWGPQETQYF. The CDR3 nucleotides are TGTGCCAGCAGTGGTAGATGGGGGCCTCAAGAGACCCAGTACTTC.

The CDR3 loop is CASSGGPLTYQPQHF. DNA of the CDR3: TGTGCCAGCAGTGGGGGGCCACTGACATATCAGCCCCAGCATTTT. This sequence joins TRBV2 and TRBJ1-5; D possibly corresponds to TRBD1 (6 bases). CDR1 is SNHLY and CDR2 is FYNNEI in the germline V gene. V gave up 4 bases and J gave up 5 bases, with 15 bases separating them. CDR3 size: 15 residues.

The V and J genes are TRBV7-2 and TRBJ2-3; 9 nucleotides agree with TRBD2. Germline V gives CDR1 SGHTA, CDR2 FQGNSA. CDR3 size: 15 residues. V lost 9 bases and J lost 6; bases outside the gene matches: 13. The CDR3 DNA reads as TGTGCCAGTAGCCTGGGCGGGGGGGCCCTGGATACGCAGTATTTT. Translating it yields CASSLGGGALDTQYF.

The chain links TRBV7-8 to TRBJ1-1; unclear D gene. Deletions cut 1 base from V and 1 base from J, with 10 bases between. Germline-derived CDR1 and CDR2 are SGHVS and FQNEAQ. This CDR3 contains 15 residues. CDR3 DNA sequence: TGTGCCAGCAGCTTAGGCCCCATTACGAACACTGAAGCTTTCTTT. Its protein product is CASSLGPITNTEAFF.

In this sample, this clonotype turned up a few times. The chain is built from TRBV19 and TRBJ1-2, with 7 bases that match TRBD1. Trimming took 3 bases from V and 8 from J; bases not matched to a gene: 9. CDR3 length: 14 residues. CDR1 is LNHDA and CDR2 is SQIVND in the germline V gene (reference sequence). The CDR3 DNA reads TGTGCCAGTAGTATGGACACAGGGGCCTACGGCTACACCTTC. Its protein product is CASSMDTGAYGYTF. The variable domain in full, completed from reference TRBV19 and TRBJ1-2, reads DGGITQSPKYLFRKEGQNVTLSCEQNLNHDAMYWYRQDPGQGLRLIYYSQIVNDFQKGDIAEGYSVSREKKESFPLTVTSAQKNPTAFYLCASSMDTGAYGYTFGSGTRLTVV.

This clonotype appeared a few times. This sequence joins TRBV7-3 and TRBJ2-1; maybe TRBD2 (5 bases). The CDR3 has 14 amino acids. V was clipped by 3 bases and J by 3 bases, with 9 bases between them. The germline V gene encodes CDR1 SGHTA and CDR2 FQGTGA. CDR3 sequence (DNA): TGTGCCAGCAGCTTGTCCCGGGACTACAATGAGCAGTTCTTC. Its translation is CASSLSRDYNEQFF.

This clonotype turned up a few times. In nucleotides, the CDR3 is TGCAGCGCCCCTAGCTTCCGCGATACCAATGAGCAGTTCTTC. The encoded protein is CSAPSFRDTNEQFF. The V and J genes are TRBV29-1 and TRBJ2-1, with a tentative D call TRBD2 (5 bases). Per germline, CDR1 SQVTM and CDR2 ANQGSEA. CDR3 length equals 14 residues. Trimming took 7 bases from V and 6 from J, leaving 19 bases between them.